This T cell receptor beta chain was recovered during a study of T-cell memory formation after mild COVID-19. The TCR alpha and TCR beta cDNA libraries, bearing sample barcodes and UMIs, were generated by 5'RACE using constant-segment primers. TCRdb re-called the 5' RACE reads through MiXCR, storing one row per CDR3 protein. Of under 400,000 distinct CDR3 sequences listed, around 21% are singletons. As regards this clonotype: Its antigen remains unidentified.

Study-level results: Day 15 to 85 contractors were CD4/CD8 balanced; later expanders leaned CD4+. Largely, contracting CD4+ clones fell within CM and EM, and contracting CD8+ clones within EMRA. A subset of responding clones appeared in pre-infection memory, suggesting cross-reactive memory joined.

Material: PBMCs or a T cell subset sorted from them (not recorded which). This clonotype was obtained from an adult woman who had mild COVID-19 (a few samples of this study predate the infection). Cell type and time point are not known.

CDR3 bases: TGTGCCAGCAGCCTCGTTTGGGGACAGCCCCAGCATTTT. Residues: CASSLVWGQPQHF. The V call is TRBV2, the J call TRBJ1-5; the D is unclear. Trimming removed 6 bases from V and 7 bases from J, with 13 bases in between. The CDR3 extends over 13 amino acids. The germline V gene has CDR1 SNHLY and CDR2 FYNNEI.